These 26 T cell receptor beta chains were sequenced from one sample in a study of cytomegalovirus exposure and HLA in healthy donors. It was with 60 Vbeta and 13 Jbeta primers that the PCR ran. Some clones are missing from TCRdb's copy, which holds only in-frame ones; the method was immunoSEQ multiplex PCR. The sample shows more than 110,000 clones, roughly four fifths of them seen only once. The sequenced material came from PBMCs. These TCRs come from a human donor in good health.

V and J are TRBV11-3 and TRBJ1-1; 7 bases are a match to TRBD1. Germline V gene lookup returns CDR1 SGHNT and CDR2 YENEEA. V lost 5 bases, J lost 0 bases, and 6 bases stayed unmatched. This CDR3 has 15 residues. CDR3 in amino acids: CASSTGEKVNTEAFF. The CDR3 nucleotides are TGTGCCAGCAGCACAGGGGAGAAGGTGAACACTGAAGCTTTCTTT. Full variable domain (missing parts from reference TRBV11-3 and TRBJ1-1): EAGVVQSPRYKIIEKKQPVAFWCNPISGHNTLYWYLQNLGQGPELLIRYENEEAVDDSQLPKDRFSAERLKGVDSTLKIQPAELGDSAVYLCASSTGEKVNTEAFFGQGTRLTVV.

The J gene is TRBJ1-2, the V gene TRBV7-6; TRBD1 agrees at 10 bases. After removal of 4 bases from V and 6 bases from J, the junction contained 11 bases not matched to a gene. The CDR3 is made up of 16 amino acids. CDR1 SGHVS and CDR2 FNYEAQ come from the germline V gene. CDR3 in DNA: TGTGCCAGCAGCTCCCCACCGGGACAGGGGAACGATGGCTACACCTTC. This codes for CASSSPPGQGNDGYTF.

This chain links TRBV10-2 with TRBJ2-1; 11 nucleotides line up with TRBD2. There are 17 residues in the CDR3. The germline gives CDR1 WSHSY, CDR2 SAAADI. V lost 2 bases to trimming and J lost 9 bases; unmatched junction nucleotides: 12. The CDR3 here is CASSEARSYLAGGEQFF. The CDR3 nucleotides are TGCGCCAGCAGTGAGGCCCGGTCGTATCTAGCGGGAGGTGAGCAGTTCTTC.

The chain employs TRBV7-8 and TRBJ2-1; TRBD2 aligns across 11 bases. The CDR3 spans 14 residues. Losses at the gene ends were 5 bases for V and 9 bases for J; bases not matched to a gene: 6. The germline V gene encodes CDR1 SGHVS and CDR2 FQNEAQ. CDR3 DNA: TGTGCCAGCAGCCGCCTTACTAGCGGGAGTGAGCAGTTCTTC. Translating it yields CASSRLTSGSEQFF.

The V gene is TRBV2, the J gene TRBJ2-3, with D perhaps matching TRBD1 (6 bases). This CDR3 comprises 14 residues. Per the germline V gene, CDR1 is SNHLY and CDR2 is FYNNEI. Trimming cost V 6 bases and J 2 bases, with 12 bases left between them. CDR3: CASRSTGTTDTQYF. The CDR3 nucleotides read TGTGCCAGCAGGTCGACAGGTACCACAGATACGCAGTATTTT.

The chain couples TRBV6-6 to TRBJ1-1; TRBD1 agrees at 8 bases. Germline loops: CDR1 MNHNY, CDR2 SVGAGI (reference sequence). The CDR3 runs 11 residues. Trimming at V came to 7 bases and at J to 11 bases, leaving 6 bases not matched to a gene. The CDR3 spells CASTSGGRAFF. For the CDR3, the DNA is TGTGCCAGCACCTCAGGGGGCCGTGCTTTCTTT.

CDR3 sequence: CASSVGGGIYEQYF. The DNA of the CDR3 is TGTGCCAGCAGCGTAGGGGGGGGGATCTACGAGCAGTACTTC. The chain recombines TRBV9 with TRBJ2-7, with 7 bases lining up with TRBD2. Looked up from germline, CDR1 is SGDLS and CDR2 is YYNGEE. This CDR3 is built from 14 residues. With V trimmed by 0 bases and J by 3 bases, 3 bases remained unmatched. The full variable domain, with the rest looked up from reference TRBV9 and TRBJ2-7, is DSGVTQTPKHLITATGQRVTLRCSPRSGDLSVYWYQQSLDQGLQFLIQYYNGEERAKGNILERFSAQQFPDLHSELNLSSLELGDSALYFCASSVGGGIYEQYFGPGTRLTVT.

V usage is TRBV2 and J usage is TRBJ2-5; D possibly corresponds to TRBD1 (6 bases). The CDR3 consists of 15 residues. CDR1 SNHLY and CDR2 FYNNEI come from the germline V gene. V lost 2 bases to trimming and J lost 5 bases, with 15 bases between them. CDR3 in amino acids: CASSEFPGEVETQYF. The CDR3 DNA is TGTGCCAGCAGTGAATTCCCAGGGGAAGTGGAGACCCAGTACTTC.

J is TRBJ2-2 and V is TRBV7-3, with D possibly being TRBD2 (5 bases). Germline lookup yields CDR1 SGHTA and CDR2 FQGTGA. The V end was cut by 7 bases, the J end by 4 bases, with 13 bases between. This CDR3 region has 14 residues. CDR3 bases: TGTGCCAGCAAGGACGGCGGGTCCACCGGGGAGCTGTTTTTT. It translates to CASKDGGSTGELFF.

This sequence joins TRBV6-5 and TRBJ1-5; the D is unclear. The CDR3 sequence is 15 residues long. CDR1 is MNHEY, CDR2 SVGAGI, per germline. V shed 5 bases and J shed 0 bases, with 11 bases lying between them. The CDR3 sequence: CASSRSLYSNQPQHF. The DNA of the CDR3 is TGTGCCAGCAGTCGGTCCCTTTATAGCAATCAGCCCCAGCATTTT.

V and J are TRBV11-2 and TRBJ2-7; no firm D call. From germline, CDR1 is SGHAT and CDR2 FQNNGV. V lost 1 base, J lost 2 bases, and 9 bases lay in between. CDR3 length equals 14 residues. In DNA, the CDR3 is TGTGCCAGCAGCTTAGTTCTAGAGGCCTACGAGCAGTACTTC. Protein sequence: CASSLVLEAYEQYF.

The rearrangement links TRBV14 to TRBJ2-7; 7 nucleotides agree with TRBD1. The germline gives CDR1 SGHDN, CDR2 FVKESK. The CDR3 runs to 16 residues. J was trimmed by 1 base and V by 2 bases; bases with no gene match: 8. The DNA of the CDR3 is TGTGCCAGCAGCCAATTGGACAGGAGCGTTTCCTACGAGCAGTACTTC. Amino acid sequence: CASSQLDRSVSYEQYF.

The V gene is TRBV11-2, the J gene TRBJ1-2; no reliable D call. CDR1 is SGHAT, CDR2 FQNNGV, per germline. The CDR3 is made up of 12 amino acids. V was trimmed by 5 bases and J by 8 bases, leaving 12 bases between them. The CDR3 nucleotides read TGTGCCAGCAGCCTAAGAGGGTTGGGCTACACCTTC. Translating gives CASSLRGLGYTF.

The chain employs TRBV2 and TRBJ2-7, with a tentative D call TRBD2 (6 bases). The CDR3 is 12 residues long. From germline, CDR1 is SNHLY and CDR2 FYNNEI. The ends were cut back, 8 bases at V and 5 bases at J, with 13 bases in the middle. CDR3 nucleotide sequence: TGTGCCAGCGCAGCCGGGGGACACGAGCAGTACTTC. Amino acid sequence: CASAAGGHEQYF. The full variable domain, rest sourced from reference TRBV2 and TRBJ2-7, is EPEVTQTPSHQVTQMGQEVILRCVPISNHLYFYWYRQILGQKVEFLVSFYNNEISEKSEIFDDQFSVERPDGSNFTLKIRSTKLEDSAMYFCASAAGGHEQYFGPGTRLTVT.

The gene calls are TRBV6-6 and TRBJ1-5, with D tentatively TRBD1 (5 bases). Trimming shortened V by 4 bases and J by 5 bases, and 12 bases separated the two germline ends. CDR1 MNHNY and CDR2 SVGAGI come from the germline V gene (reference sequence). The CDR3 runs to 14 residues. The CDR3 region is CASSWSAGDQPQHF. In DNA, the CDR3 is TGTGCCAGCAGTTGGTCAGCGGGGGATCAGCCCCAGCATTTT.

Notes on this clone: Relative to the germline gene, one junction end is altered; a read error may explain this. The chain uses TRBV19 and TRBJ2-1; 11 nucleotides agree with TRBD2. This CDR3 is built from 15 residues. The V gene's germline CDR1 is LNHDA and CDR2 SQIVND (reference sequence). Written as DNA, the CDR3 is TGTGCCAGTAGCATAGCGGGGGGGGCAGTTAATGAGCAGTTCTTC. Amino acid sequence: CASSIAGGAVNEQFF.

This chain joins TRBV5-1 and TRBJ2-1, with no clear D. The CDR3 has 15 amino acids. Germline V CDR1 and CDR2: SGHRS, YFSETQ. Trimming took off 3 bases at V and 5 bases at J, with 15 bases between the two ends. CDR3 protein: CASSSDIIQHNEQFF. The CDR3 coding sequence is TGCGCCAGCAGCTCCGACATCATTCAACACAATGAGCAGTTCTTC.

In the case of this clone: At one boundary the junction diverges from the germline segment, which might be a read error. The rearrangement links TRBV5-4 to TRBJ2-1, with D uncertain. From germline, CDR1 is SGHNT and CDR2 YYREEE (reference sequence). The CDR3 has 13 residues. Here the CDR3 reads CASNLRVFDEQFF. The DNA of the CDR3 is TGTGCCAGCAACTTGCGAGTTTTCGATGAGCAGTTCTTC. The whole variable domain, filled in from reference TRBV5-4 and TRBJ2-1, reads ETGVTQSPTHLIKTRGQQVTLRCSSQSGHNTVSWYQQALGQGPQFIFQYYREEENGRGNFPPRFSGLQFPNYSSELNVNALELDDSALYLCASNLRVFDEQFFGPGTRLTVL.

The chain combines TRBV2 with TRBJ2-7; 11 bases match TRBD2. Germline assignment: CDR1 SNHLY and CDR2 FYNNEI. The CDR3 is 15 amino acids. J lost 1 base, V lost 6 bases, and 5 bases had no gene match. The DNA for the CDR3 is TGTGCCAGCAGCGCCCCTAGCGGGAGGTCCTACGAGCAGTACTTC. Translating gives CASSAPSGRSYEQYF.

The chain employs TRBV7-9 and TRBJ2-7; 9 nucleotides match TRBD2. The CDR3 loop spans 16 amino acids. The V gene's germline CDR1 is SEHNR and CDR2 FQNEAQ (reference sequence). The V gene end was trimmed by 2 bases and the J gene end by 2 bases; junction bases not matched to a gene: 7. CDR3 sequence reads: CASSLTQRGVAYEQYF. The CDR3 region has the DNA TGTGCCAGCAGCTTAACCCAGCGGGGGGTGGCCTACGAGCAGTACTTC. Drawing the rest from reference TRBV7-9 and TRBJ2-7, the complete variable domain is DTGVSQNPRHKITKRGQNVTFRCDPISEHNRLYWYRQTLGQGPEFLTYFQNEAQLEKSRLLSDRFSAERPKGSFSTLEIQRTEQGDSAMYLCASSLTQRGVAYEQYFGPGTRLTVT.

V gene TRBV10-1 combines with J gene TRBJ2-2, with TRBD2 matching over 8 bases. Germline CDR1 is WNHNN and CDR2 is SYGVQD (reference sequence). Losses at the gene ends were 4 bases for V and 0 bases for J; bases not matched to a gene: 4. CDR3 size: 16 residues. The CDR3 loop reads CASSVIAGTNTGELFF. The CDR3 DNA follows: TGCGCCAGCAGTGTCATAGCGGGGACGAACACCGGGGAGCTGTTTTTT.

The chain combines TRBV27 with TRBJ1-4; 9 bases are a match to TRBD1. Losses at the gene ends were 6 bases for V and 10 bases for J; bases not matched to a gene: 12. The CDR3 length is 15 residues. Per the germline V gene, CDR1 is MNHEY and CDR2 is SMNVEV (reference sequence). CDR3 sequence reads: CASSTPGQGNRKLFF. In nucleotides, the CDR3 is TGTGCCAGCAGCACCCCGGGACAGGGTAACAGAAAACTGTTTTTT.

The chain has TRBV5-4 and TRBJ2-2; a weak D match, TRBD1 (5 bases). The CDR3 is 17 residues long. V shed 0 bases and J shed 3 bases, with 15 bases lying between them. Germline V gene sequence: CDR1 SGHNT, CDR2 YYREEE (reference sequence). The CDR3 nucleotides read TGTGCCAGCAGCTTGGGGGGCCAAGGGGCGTACACCGGGGAGCTGTTTTTT. It specifies CASSLGGQGAYTGELFF.

This chain joins TRBV2 and TRBJ1-5; 8 bases agree with TRBD1. J lost 4 bases, V lost 9 bases, and 11 bases had no gene match. Looked up from germline, CDR1 is SNHLY and CDR2 is FYNNEI. This CDR3 spans 15 amino acids. In nucleotides, the CDR3 is TGTGCCAGAAGAGACAGGGGTAAACGGAATCAGCCCCAGCATTTT. Translating it yields CARRDRGKRNQPQHF.

The chain combines TRBV28 with TRBJ2-7, with TRBD1 identical over 7 bases. Unmatched junction bases numbered 11, after V lost 5 bases and J lost 1 base. Looked up from germline, CDR1 is MDHEN and CDR2 is SYDVKM. This CDR3 comprises 16 residues. The DNA for the CDR3 is TGTGCCAGCAGTGGAATCCGGGACAGAGCATCCTACGAGCAGTACTTC. This gives the protein CASSGIRDRASYEQYF.

The chain uses TRBV7-8 and TRBJ1-1; no reliable D call. CDR1 SGHVS and CDR2 FQNEAQ come from the germline V gene. The CDR3 has 11 amino acids. Trimming cost V 4 bases and J 5 bases, with 5 bases left between them. The CDR3 bases are TGTGCCAGCAGCTACAGTACTGAAGCTTTCTTT. Translation gives CASSYSTEAFF.